This TCR beta chain was captured by sequencing in a study of blood T cell repertoires in COVID-19. Study-wide context: Sample material is recorded as cDNA or gDNA derived from T cells, B-cell-depleted T cells, or PBMCs.

Original methodology: From reference gene primer amplification, estimates of nucleated cell counts were derived. Sequencing used immunoSEQ multiplex PCR; TCRdb keeps in-frame clones, though not all of them. Clone size and V and J calls were adopted from that table, with D and trimming inferred from the DNA. The table has a few hundred thousand clones, around 86% seen once. The age range of participants was 18 to 89 years, with residence in more than 20 US areas. The specimen was PBMCs or T cells enriched from blood (not recorded which). This TCR was recovered from a man younger than 45 who had recovered from COVID-19.

DNA for the CDR3: TGCAGTGCTAGTTCGGCCTCAACTAAACGCTACACCTTC. Its protein product is CSASSASTKRYTF. The rearrangement links TRBV20-1 to TRBJ1-2; D ambiguous. The CDR3 totals 13 residues. V was pared by 3 bases and J by 9 bases, with 17 bases between. CDR1 DFQATT and CDR2 SNEGSKA come from the germline V gene (reference sequence).